The sequence of this T cell receptor (beta chain) was determined in a study of cytomegalovirus exposure and HLA in healthy donors. Study conclusions and caveats: After further analysis at a later stage, 16,951 TCR beta sequences were associated with HLA alleles at 0.05 false discovery rate. Several top significant clusters appeared, in a later analysis, to be linked to common viral pathogens. CMV serostatus stood as the only immune exposure information on hand.

CDR1 is LGHNA and CDR2 is YNFKEQ in the germline V gene. The CDR3 loop spans 15 amino acids. The V and J ends lost 1 base and 4 bases respectively, with 10 bases between them. The donors were healthy bone marrow donors. As regards this clone: Its specificity is unknown.

13 Jbeta primers and 60 Vbeta primers were used for the PCR. Sequencing was performed with immunoSEQ multiplex PCR; in TCRdb, only in-frame clones are kept and a portion is missing. Found here are around 180,000 clones, around 81% of them singletons; the top ten hold around 2.1%. Sample: PBMCs. This chain connects TRBV4-2 to TRBJ2-2; D unresolved. The receptor was derived from a young woman in good health and CMV-seropositive. The CDR3 DNA is TGTGCCAGCAGCCAAGCGCAGGATGCCACCGGGGAGCTGTTTTTT. Translated, it gives CASSQAQDATGELFF.